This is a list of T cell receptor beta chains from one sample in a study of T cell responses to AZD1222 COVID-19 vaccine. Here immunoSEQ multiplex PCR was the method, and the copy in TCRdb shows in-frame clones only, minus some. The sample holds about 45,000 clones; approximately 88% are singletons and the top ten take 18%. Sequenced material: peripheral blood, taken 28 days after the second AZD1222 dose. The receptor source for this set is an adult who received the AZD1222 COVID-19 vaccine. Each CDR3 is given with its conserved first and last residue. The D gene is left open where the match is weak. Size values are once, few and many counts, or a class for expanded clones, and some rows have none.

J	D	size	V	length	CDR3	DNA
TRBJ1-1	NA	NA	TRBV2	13	CASSEPRNTEAFF	TGTGCCAGCAGTGAACCCCGGAACACTGAAGCTTTCTTT
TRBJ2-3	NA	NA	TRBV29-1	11	CSVEFRDTQYF	TGCAGCGTTGAATTCCGGGATACGCAGTATTTT
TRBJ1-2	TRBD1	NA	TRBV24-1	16	CATSDSDRGPNYGYTF	TGTGCCACCAGTGATTCCGACAGGGGGCCTAACTATGGCTACACCTTC
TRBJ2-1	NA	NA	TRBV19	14	CASSSGAGVNEQFF	TGTGCCAGTAGTTCCGGCGCAGGGGTCAATGAGCAGTTCTTC
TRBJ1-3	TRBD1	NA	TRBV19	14	CASQTGTGGSTIYF	TGTGCCAGCCAGACCGGGACAGGAGGATCGACCATATATTTT
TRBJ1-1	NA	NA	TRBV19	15	CASSIVPEWETEAFF	TGTGCCAGTAGTATAGTCCCCGAGTGGGAGACTGAAGCTTTCTTT
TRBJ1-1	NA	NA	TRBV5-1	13	CASSLAGNTEAFF	TGCGCCAGCAGCTTGGCGGGAAACACTGAAGCTTTCTTT
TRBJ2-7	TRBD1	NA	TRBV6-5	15	CASSPKGTGLVEQYF	TGTGCCAGCAGTCCTAAGGGGACAGGGTTGGTCGAGCAGTACTTC
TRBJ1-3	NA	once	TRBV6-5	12	CASSLSGNTIYF	TGTGCCAGCAGCCTCTCCGGAAACACCATATATTTT
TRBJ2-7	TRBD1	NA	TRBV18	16	CASSVISLGQGGEQYF	TGTGCCAGCTCAGTTATTTCCTTAGGACAGGGAGGCGAGCAGTACTTC
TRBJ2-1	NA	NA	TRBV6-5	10	CASRGSEQFF	TGTGCCAGCAGGGGGAGTGAGCAGTTCTTC
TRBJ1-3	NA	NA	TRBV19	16	CVTTDQRRPSGNTIYF	TGTGTGACGACAGACCAACGCAGGCCCTCTGGAAACACCATATATTTT
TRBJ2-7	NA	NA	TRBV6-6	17	CASRRISGQSINYEQYF	TGTGCCAGCAGGCGAATATCCGGACAGTCGATAAACTACGAGCAGTACTTC
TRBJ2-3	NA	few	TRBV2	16	CASIGGLFRGADTQYF	TGTGCCAGCATAGGAGGACTGTTTCGAGGGGCAGATACGCAGTATTTT
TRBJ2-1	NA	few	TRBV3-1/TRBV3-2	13	CASSQDLRNEQFF	TGTGCCAGCAGCCAAGATCTTAGAAATGAGCAGTTCTTC
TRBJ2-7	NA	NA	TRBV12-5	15	CASGLGQTGAYEQYF	TGTGCTAGTGGTTTGGGTCAAACGGGCGCATACGAGCAGTACTTC
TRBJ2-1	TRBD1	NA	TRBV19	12	CASMTTGNEQFF	TGTGCCAGTATGACGACAGGGAATGAGCAGTTCTTC
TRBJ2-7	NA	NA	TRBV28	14	CASSSPDTGFEQYF	TGTGCCAGCAGTTCACCAGATACAGGGTTCGAGCAGTACTTC
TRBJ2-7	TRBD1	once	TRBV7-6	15	CASSYYRGPSYEQYF	TGTGCCAGCAGCTACTACAGGGGGCCCTCCTACGAGCAGTACTTC
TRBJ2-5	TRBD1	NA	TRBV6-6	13	CASSYGTGETQYF	TGTGCCAGCAGTTACGGGACAGGGGAGACCCAGTACTTC
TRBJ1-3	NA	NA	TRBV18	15	CASSPGRGPGNTIYF	TGTGCCAGCTCACCAGGGCGGGGGCCTGGAAACACCATATATTTT
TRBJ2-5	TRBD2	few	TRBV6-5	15	CASSLGLAGKETQYF	TGTGCCAGCAGTCTAGGACTAGCGGGGAAAGAGACCCAGTACTTC
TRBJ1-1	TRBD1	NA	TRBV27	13	CASSKQGGTEAFF	TGTGCCAGCAGTAAACAGGGGGGTACTGAAGCTTTCTTT
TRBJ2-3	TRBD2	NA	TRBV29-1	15	CSVKFRLAEADTQYF	TGCAGCGTTAAGTTCCGACTAGCTGAAGCAGATACGCAGTATTTT
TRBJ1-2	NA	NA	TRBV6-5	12	CASKTGNYGYTF	TGTGCCTCTAAGACGGGGAACTATGGCTACACCTTC
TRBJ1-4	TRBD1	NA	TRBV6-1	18	CASSDPDRGAATNEKLFF	TGTGCCAGCAGTGATCCGGACAGGGGGGCTGCCACTAATGAAAAACTGTTTTTT
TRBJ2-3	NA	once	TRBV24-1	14	CATSEGFSTDTQYF	TGTGCCACCAGTGAGGGATTTAGCACAGATACGCAGTATTTT
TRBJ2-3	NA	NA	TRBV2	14	CASSEKGHTDTQYF	TGTGCCAGCAGTGAAAAGGGCCACACAGATACGCAGTATTTT
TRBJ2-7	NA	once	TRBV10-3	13	CAIGFDRSYEQYF	TGTGCCATCGGGTTCGACAGATCCTACGAGCAGTACTTC
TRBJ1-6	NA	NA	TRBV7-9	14	CASRPQGSNSPLHF	TGTGCCAGCAGGCCACAGGGTTCGAATTCACCCCTCCACTTT
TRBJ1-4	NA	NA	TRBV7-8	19	CASSWKGRGGMRTNEKLFF	TGTGCCAGCAGCTGGAAGGGACGGGGGGGAATGCGGACTAATGAAAAACTGTTTTTT
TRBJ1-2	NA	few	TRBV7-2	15	CASSLARGLGYGYTF	TGTGCCAGCAGCTTAGCCCGGGGGCTTGGCTATGGCTACACCTTC
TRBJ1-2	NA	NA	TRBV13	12	CASSLRSGGYTF	TGTGCCAGCAGCTTACGATCTGGTGGCTACACCTTC
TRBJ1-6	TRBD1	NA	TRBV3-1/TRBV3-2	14	CASSPQRQGPALHF	TGTGCCAGCAGCCCACAACGACAGGGGCCGGCCCTCCACTTT
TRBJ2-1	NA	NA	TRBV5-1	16	CASSSLGGGSYNEQFF	TGCGCCAGCAGCTCCCTAGGTGGGGGCTCCTACAATGAGCAGTTCTTC
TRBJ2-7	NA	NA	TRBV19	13	CATSGQGRYEQYF	TGTGCCACCTCGGGGCAGGGGCGCTACGAGCAGTACTTC
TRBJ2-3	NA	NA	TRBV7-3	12	CASSLLADTQYF	TGTGCCAGCAGCCTCTTAGCAGATACGCAGTATTTT
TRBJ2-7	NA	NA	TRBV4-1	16	CASSPEVAGQYYEQYF	TGCGCCAGCAGCCCAGAGGTGGCAGGGCAATACTACGAGCAGTACTTC
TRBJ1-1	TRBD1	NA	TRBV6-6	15	CASRLGDRLNTEAFF	TGTGCCAGCAGGTTGGGGGACAGACTCAACACTGAAGCTTTCTTT
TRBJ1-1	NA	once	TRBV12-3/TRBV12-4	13	CASSGVGRTEAFF	TGTGCCAGCAGCGGAGTGGGTCGAACTGAAGCTTTCTTT
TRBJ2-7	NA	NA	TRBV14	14	CASSQGAALSEQYF	TGTGCCAGCAGCCAAGGGGCAGCCCTGAGTGAGCAGTACTTC
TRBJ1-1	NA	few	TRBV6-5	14	CASALSTMNTEAFF	TGTGCCAGTGCCCTCAGTACCATGAACACTGAAGCTTTCTTT
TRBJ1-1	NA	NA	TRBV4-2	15	CASSQEPQRRTEAFF	TGTGCCAGCAGCCAAGAGCCCCAGCGAAGGACTGAAGCTTTCTTT
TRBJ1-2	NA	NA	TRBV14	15	CASRPRSGPTYGYTF	TGTGCCAGCAGACCAAGGAGCGGGCCTACCTATGGCTACACCTTC
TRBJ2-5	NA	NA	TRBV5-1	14	CASSLGGPQETQYF	TGCGCCAGCAGCTTGGGGGGGCCCCAAGAGACCCAGTACTTC